This T cell receptor beta chain was sequenced for a study of CD8 T cells in ankylosing spondylitis (dated by TCRdb to 2015 to 2018). About the study as a whole: T cell receptor beta repertoires were profiled in healthy donors and ankylosing spondylitis patients so that disease-linked TCR variants could be found. The full study cohort comprised about 23 ankylosing spondylitis patients and 85 to 120 healthy donors. Peripheral blood was sampled, and synovial fluid was also collected from ankylosing spondylitis patients. What the research found in general, with its limitations: The disease-linked clones had a CD8+ phenotype and were found at relatively low frequencies in peripheral blood. Significant enrichment of the disease-linked clones was reported in matched synovial fluid samples from ankylosing spondylitis patients. Blood from ankylosing spondylitis patients appeared to be characterized by a TCR beta motif composed of several highly homologous amino acid variants. Some TCR beta motif variants had previously been reported in synovial fluid and blood of reactive arthritis patients, which suggested common disease-initiation mechanisms.

TCRdb shows the sequencer as Illumina HiSeq 2500. TCR beta libraries were prepared by quantitative 5'-RACE with molecular barcodes. Turning to the authors' computational methods: Disease-linked TCR variants were identified with a new computational method built on a probabilistic model of VDJ rearrangement. TCRdb itself trimmed the public reads at Q25 with fastp, ran MiXCR and retained productive beta chains. Every CDR3 protein is listed once, alongside the most common genes and DNA of its rows. These V and J calls originate from TCRdb's pipeline instead of the authors' own analysis. Present in this sample are more than 150,000 distinct CDR3 sequences, approximately 10% of which were seen just once. About 27% of the sample belongs to the ten largest clones. As concerns this clonotype: Its antigen is unknown. No base quality information exists; no much larger clone differs at one position.

The trim is 2 bases for V and 8 bases for J, with a gap of 16 bases between the germline ends. CDR1 and CDR2 are drawn from the germline V gene (reference sequence): LGHDT, YNNKEL. The CDR3 spans 15 residues, from the cysteine through the phenylalanine. The retained sequence is limited to the CDR3, 45 bases, with the frame set at the first base. The sequencing input was blood, either unsorted or a sorted T cell fraction (not recorded which). The clonotype originates from a male donor with ankylosing spondylitis or in good health (not recorded which). This sequence uses TRBV3-1 and TRBJ1-3, with no confident D gene call. The nucleotide sequence reads TGTGCCAGCAGCCAACGGGAATTTGGGAGAGACACCATATATTTT. The resulting protein is CASSQREFGRDTIYF.